The clone carrying this T cell receptor (beta chain) was observed many times. What it binds is unknown. CDR3 length: 15 amino acids. From germline, CDR1 is WNHNN and CDR2 SYGVQD (reference sequence). V was pared by 8 bases and J by 8 bases, with 15 bases of the junction left unmatched. Library preparation (for TCRbeta) was performed with unique molecular identifiers. TCRdb called the PCR reads again in MiXCR, with one record for every CDR3 protein. The sample carries about 190,000 distinct CDR3 sequences, 11% recorded once. These data are taken from a study of T-cell reconstitution after alpha-beta-depleted transplantation in children. Study-wide points: The study reportedly traced alpha-beta T cells about two months after transplant to several hundred expanded graft clones. After transplant, high TCRbeta diversity at day 60 in some patients arose from surviving recipient T cells and thymic progenitors. Newly produced T cells mostly accounted for T-cell counts and diversity one year post-transplant.

Material: PBMCs, obtained before TCRalphabeta/CD19-depleted stem cell transplant. The gene calls are TRBV10-1 and TRBJ2-1; 7 bases match TRBD1. The sequence was obtained from a boy aged 2-9 years with acute myeloid leukemia, due to receive a stem cell transplant. The CDR3 is CASGSGGTGLDEQFF. DNA for the CDR3: TGCGCCAGCGGTTCAGGGGGAACAGGCCTGGATGAGCAGTTCTTC.